One and the same sample provided the 5 T cell receptor beta chains below, sequenced in a study of blood T cell repertoires in COVID-19. Profiling relied on immunoSEQ multiplex PCR, and the TCRdb table lists in-frame clones only, not all of them. The data contain some 360,000 clones, about nine tenths of them singletons. The sequenced sample was PBMCs or T cells enriched from blood (not recorded which). These receptors originate from a woman younger than 45 who had been exposed to COVID-19.

This chain uses TRBV3-1 (or the pseudogene TRBV3-2) with TRBJ1-1; 7 bases are a match to TRBD1. Unmatched junction bases numbered 4, after V lost 5 bases and J lost 4 bases. The CDR3 runs 13 residues. Germline CDR1 and CDR2: LGHDT and YNNKEL (reference sequence). The CDR3 sequence: CASSYRGGTEAFF. The CDR3 nucleotides read TGTGCCAGCAGCTACAGGGGAGGCACTGAAGCTTTCTTT.

In this sample, this clone turned up a few times. The chain couples TRBV27 to TRBJ2-1, with a possible D match to TRBD1 (6 bases). Germline V gene data show CDR1 as MNHEY and CDR2 as SMNVEV (reference sequence). This CDR3 is built from 15 residues. V gave up 8 bases and J gave up 4 bases, with 18 bases separating them. CDR3 amino acids: CASALRVGTYNEQFF. In nucleotides, the CDR3 is TGTGCCAGCGCCCTTCGAGTCGGGACATACAATGAGCAGTTCTTC.

This rearrangement joins TRBV10-3 to TRBJ2-3; possibly TRBD2 for D (5 bases). The CDR3 has 12 amino acids. The germline V gene encodes CDR1 ENHRY and CDR2 SYGVKD. The V and J ends lost 6 bases and 5 bases respectively, with 9 bases between them. In DNA, the CDR3 is TGTGCCATCAGGGGAGATGGAGATACGCAGTATTTT. Translation: CAIRGDGDTQYF.

CDR3 DNA: TGTGCCAGCAGCACCGGGACAATGAACACTGAAGCTTTCTTT. This codes for CASSTGTMNTEAFF. The chain has TRBV7-3 and TRBJ1-1; TRBD1 might be the D (6 bases). Germline V gene lookup returns CDR1 SGHTA and CDR2 FQGTGA. The V end lost 5 bases, the J end lost 0 bases, and 10 bases lay between the germline ends. CDR3 length: 14 residues.

J is TRBJ1-2 and V is TRBV27; 7 bases map to TRBD1. The CDR3 sequence is 16 residues long. CDR1 is MNHEY, CDR2 SMNVEV, per germline (reference sequence). The trim removed 6 bases at V and 4 bases at J, leaving 14 bases unmatched. CDR3 residues: CASRNRDSPASYGYTF. CDR3 sequence (DNA): TGTGCCAGCAGGAACCGGGACAGCCCCGCCTCCTATGGCTACACCTTC.